These 8 T cell receptor beta chains were all obtained from the same sample, sequenced in a study of STAT3 mutations in large granular lymphocyte leukemia. General study results and limits: Every T-cell large granular lymphocyte leukemia patient had at least one immunodominant TCR beta clonotype.

Antigens of these TCRs are unknown. Generated by immunoSEQ multiplex PCR, the TCRdb table keeps only in-frame clones and is missing some. Of about 5,000 clones in the sample, over 75% were seen once. Sample: PBMCs. All receptors come from a human donor with T large granular lymphocyte leukemia. Some clones in this sample may be carry-over from other donors' samples.

The chain is built from TRBV10-3 and TRBJ1-1; D may be TRBD1 (6 bases). Germline V gene data show CDR1 as ENHRY and CDR2 as SYGVKD. The CDR3 spans 14 residues. Between the trimmed V and J ends, which lost 4 bases and 0 bases, there was a span of 9 bases. In DNA form, the CDR3 reads TGTGCCATCAGTGCCACAGGGATGAACACTGAAGCTTTCTTT. Translating gives CAISATGMNTEAFF.

The chain has TRBV5-4 and TRBJ2-3, with 11 bases matching TRBD2. Trimming took 3 bases from V and 5 from J; bases not matched to a gene: 11. The CDR3 extends over 17 amino acids. CDR1 SGHNT and CDR2 YYREEE come from the germline V gene (reference sequence). The CDR3 nucleotides are TGTGCCAGCAGCTCAACTAGCGGGGGTACCAACATAGATACGCAGTATTTT. Protein product: CASSSTSGGTNIDTQYF.

V usage is TRBV12-5 and J usage is TRBJ1-1; maybe TRBD1 (5 bases). Germline CDR1 reads LGHNT; CDR2 reads FRNRAP. Trimming took 8 bases from V and 0 from J, leaving 10 bases between them. The CDR3 has 13 amino acids. CDR3 in amino acids: CASPWDLNTEAFF. Here the CDR3 DNA reads TGTGCTAGTCCTTGGGACCTGAACACTGAAGCTTTCTTT. Filled out from reference TRBV12-5 and TRBJ1-1, the complete variable domain reads DARVTQTPRHKVTEMGQEVTMRCQPILGHNTVFWYRQTMMQGLELLAYFRNRAPLDDSGMPKDRFSAEMPDATLATLKIQPSEPRDSAVYFCASPWDLNTEAFFGQGTRLTVV.

The chain couples TRBV30 to TRBJ1-1; possibly TRBD1 for D (5 bases). V lost 2 bases and J lost 7, with 8 bases in between. The CDR3 is 11 amino acids. The germline V gene encodes CDR1 GTSNPN and CDR2 SVGIG (reference sequence). The CDR3 loop is CAWSRGLEAFF. CDR3 sequence (DNA): TGTGCCTGGAGTAGGGGCCTTGAAGCTTTCTTT. The full variable domain, its missing parts supplied by reference TRBV30 and TRBJ1-1, is SQTIHQWPATLVQPVGSPLSLECTVEGTSNPNLYWYRQAAGRGLQLLFYSVGIGQISSEVPQNLSASRPQDRQFILSSKKLLLSDSGFYLCAWSRGLEAFFGQGTRLTVV.

The chain combines TRBV5-4 with TRBJ2-1, with 11 bases fitting TRBD1. CDR1 is SGHNT and CDR2 is YYREEE in the germline V gene (reference sequence). V trimming: 4 bases; J trimming: 6 bases; junction bases outside the gene matches: 6. There are 15 residues in the CDR3. The CDR3 protein is CASSSRDRGINEQFF. CDR3 DNA: TGTGCCAGCAGCAGCCGGGACAGGGGGATCAATGAGCAGTTCTTC.

CDR3 sequence: CASSHRWTGRSYNEQFF. CDR3 nucleotides: TGTGCCAGCAGCCACCGTTGGACAGGCCGCTCCTACAATGAGCAGTTCTTC. This chain links TRBV27 with TRBJ2-1; TRBD1 matches at 7 bases. The length of the CDR3 is 17 residues. The germline V gene encodes CDR1 MNHEY and CDR2 SMNVEV (reference sequence). J gave up 0 bases and V 6 bases, and 11 bases lay outside the gene matches.

This chain joins TRBV5-1 and TRBJ2-1; 12 positions agree with TRBD2. The V gene end was trimmed by 4 bases and the J gene end by 5 bases; junction bases not matched to a gene: 4. CDR1 and CDR2 from the germline V gene are SGHRS and YFSETQ. This CDR3 comprises 15 residues. The CDR3 DNA sequence: TGCGCCAGCAGCAAACTAGCGGGAGGTAACAATGAGCAGTTCTTC. Residues: CASSKLAGGNNEQFF. Supplemented by reference TRBV5-1 and TRBJ2-1, the full variable domain reads KAGVTQTPRYLIKTRGQQVTLSCSPISGHRSVSWYQQTPGQGLQFLFEYFSETQRNKGNFPGRFSGRQFSNSRSEMNVSTLELGDSALYLCASSKLAGGNNEQFFGPGTRLTVL.

The rearrangement links TRBV28 to TRBJ2-7, with TRBD1 identical over 7 bases. The CDR3 is made up of 15 amino acids. The germline gives CDR1 MDHEN, CDR2 SYDVKM. Trimming took 3 bases from V and 3 from J; bases not matched to a gene: 8. The CDR3 DNA is TGTGCCAGCAGTTTTAGGGGACAGCCCCTCTACGAGCAGTACTTC. Translating gives CASSFRGQPLYEQYF.